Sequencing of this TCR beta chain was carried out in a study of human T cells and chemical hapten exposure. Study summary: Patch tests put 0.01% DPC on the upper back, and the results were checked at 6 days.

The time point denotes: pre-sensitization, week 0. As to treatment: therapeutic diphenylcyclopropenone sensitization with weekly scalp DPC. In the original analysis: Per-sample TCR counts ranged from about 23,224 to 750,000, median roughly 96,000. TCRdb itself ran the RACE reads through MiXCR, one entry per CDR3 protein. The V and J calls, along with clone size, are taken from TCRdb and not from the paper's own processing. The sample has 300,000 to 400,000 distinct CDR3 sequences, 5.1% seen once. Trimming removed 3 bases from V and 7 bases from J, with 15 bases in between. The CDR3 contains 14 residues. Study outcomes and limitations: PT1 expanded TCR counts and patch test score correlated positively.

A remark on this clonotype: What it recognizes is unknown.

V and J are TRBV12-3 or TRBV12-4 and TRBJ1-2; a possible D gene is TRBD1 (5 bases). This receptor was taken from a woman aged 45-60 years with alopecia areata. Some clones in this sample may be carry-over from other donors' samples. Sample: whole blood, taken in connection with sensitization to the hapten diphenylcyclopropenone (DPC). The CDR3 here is CASSLDNSLGGYTF. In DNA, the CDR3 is TGTGCCAGCAGTTTGGACAACTCTCTAGGTGGCTACACCTTC.